One sample yielded the 2 T cell receptor beta chains listed below, sequenced in a study of shared clonotypes between healthy human individuals. Method: immunoSEQ multiplex PCR; TCRdb's copy keeps in-frame clones and lacks some. The table has about 600,000 clones, around three quarters seen once; the top ten hold 12%. The sequenced material came from PBMCs. These receptors were obtained from a woman between 35 and 50 years old in good health. Some clones in this sample may be carry-over from other donors' samples.

This clone has a handful of counts. This rearrangement joins TRBV11-2 to TRBJ2-5; the D is unclear. V gave up 5 bases and J gave up 11 bases, with 24 bases separating them. The germline CDR1 and CDR2 sequences are SGHAT and FQNNGV. This CDR3 is 15 amino acids long. The DNA for the CDR3 is TGTGCCAGCAGCCCCCTGGAAGGGCCCCGGGTCCAGCAGTACTTC. Translation gives CASSPLEGPRVQQYF.

This chain connects TRBV6-5 to TRBJ1-2, with a weak D call TRBD1 (6 bases). Germline V gives CDR1 MNHEY, CDR2 SVGAGI. This CDR3 is 14 amino acids long. V was cut by 1 base and J by 5 bases, with 11 bases left in between. The CDR3 region has the DNA TGTGCCAGCAGTTACTTAGGGGGGAAGTATGGCTACACCTTC. Translation gives CASSYLGGKYGYTF.